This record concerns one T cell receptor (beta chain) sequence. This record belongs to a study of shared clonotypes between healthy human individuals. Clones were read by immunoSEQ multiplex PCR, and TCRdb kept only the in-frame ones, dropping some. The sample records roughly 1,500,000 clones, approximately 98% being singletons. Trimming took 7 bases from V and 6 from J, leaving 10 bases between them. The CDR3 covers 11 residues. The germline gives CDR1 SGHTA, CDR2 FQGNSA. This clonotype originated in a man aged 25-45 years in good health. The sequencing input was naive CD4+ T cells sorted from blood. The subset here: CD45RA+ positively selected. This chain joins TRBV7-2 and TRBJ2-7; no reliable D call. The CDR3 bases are TGTGCCAGCAAAGGACCGAGCGAGCAGTACTTC. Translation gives CASKGPSEQYF.